A single T cell receptor (beta chain) is shown here with its context. Germline CDR1 and CDR2: SEHNR and FQNEAQ (reference sequence). Trimming took off 4 bases at V and 4 bases at J, with 11 bases between the two ends. This CDR3 has 14 residues. Repertoires were generated with immunoSEQ multiplex PCR, while TCRdb's copy carries only in-frame clones and drops some. The table has 120,000 or so clones, about 82% seen once. This sample is drawn from a study of PD-L1 blockade in urothelial cancer. Overall study: Samples of blood were analyzed 3 weeks (second dose) and 6 weeks after treatment start. Specimens of blood held a median count of roughly 140,000 T cells.

Regarding time point: peripheral blood 6 weeks after treatment start. The TCR originated in a man over 45 with urothelial cancer. The sample in question was PBMCs, obtained around atezolizumab (anti-PD-L1) treatment. V usage is TRBV7-9 and J usage is TRBJ1-3; possibly TRBD1 for D (6 bases). Here the CDR3 reads CASSSTGYGNTIYF. The CDR3 nucleotides are TGTGCCAGCAGCTCGACAGGCTACGGAAACACCATATATTTT.